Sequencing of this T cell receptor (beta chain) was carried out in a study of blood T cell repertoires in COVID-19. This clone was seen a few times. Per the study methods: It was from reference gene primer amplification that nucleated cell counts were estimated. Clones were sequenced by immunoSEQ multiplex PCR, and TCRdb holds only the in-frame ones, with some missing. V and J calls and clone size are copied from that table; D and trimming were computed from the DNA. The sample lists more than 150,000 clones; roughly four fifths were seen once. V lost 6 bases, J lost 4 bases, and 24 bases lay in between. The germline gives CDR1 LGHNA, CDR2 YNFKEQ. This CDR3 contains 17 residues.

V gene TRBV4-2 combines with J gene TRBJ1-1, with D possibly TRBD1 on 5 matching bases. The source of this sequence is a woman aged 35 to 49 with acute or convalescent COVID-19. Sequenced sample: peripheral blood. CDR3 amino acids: CASSHPPGGNIGTEAFF. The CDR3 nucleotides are TGTGCCAGCAGTCACCCCCCGGGGGGAAATATAGGCACTGAAGCTTTCTTT.